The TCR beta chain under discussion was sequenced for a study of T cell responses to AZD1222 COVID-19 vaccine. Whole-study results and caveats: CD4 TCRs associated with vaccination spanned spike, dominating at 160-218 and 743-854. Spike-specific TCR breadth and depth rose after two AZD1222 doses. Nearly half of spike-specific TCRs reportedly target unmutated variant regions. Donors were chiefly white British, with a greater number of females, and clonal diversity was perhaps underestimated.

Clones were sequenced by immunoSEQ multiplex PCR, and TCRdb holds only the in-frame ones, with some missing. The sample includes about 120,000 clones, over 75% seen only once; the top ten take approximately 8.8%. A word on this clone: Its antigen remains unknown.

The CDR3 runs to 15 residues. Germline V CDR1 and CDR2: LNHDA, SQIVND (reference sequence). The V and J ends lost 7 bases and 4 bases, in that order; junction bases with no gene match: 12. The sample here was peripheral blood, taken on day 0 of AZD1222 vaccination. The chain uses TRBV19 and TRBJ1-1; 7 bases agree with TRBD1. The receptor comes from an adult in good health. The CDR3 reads CASTTPNRGGTEAFF. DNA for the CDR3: TGTGCCAGTACCACCCCAAACAGGGGCGGCACTGAAGCTTTCTTT.